The 14 T cell receptor beta chains listed next were all sequenced from one sample in a study of blood T cell repertoires in COVID-19. Method: immunoSEQ multiplex PCR; TCRdb's copy keeps in-frame clones and lacks some. Here the sample spans some 78,000 clones, about 90% being singletons. The sequencing input was peripheral blood. These receptors were taken from a woman in her fifties or sixties in a cohort sampled during active COVID-19.

The chain links TRBV29-1 to TRBJ2-1; 8 bases line up with TRBD2. V shed 6 bases, J shed 12 bases, and the junction held 7 bases outside the gene matches. The CDR3 totals 11 residues. Germline CDR1 is SQVTM and CDR2 is ANQGSEA. CDR3 sequence reads: CSVGGGLGQFF. The CDR3 DNA sequence: TGCAGCGTCGGCGGGGGACTAGGGCAGTTCTTC.

This clone has a single count. The rearrangement joins TRBV5-1 to TRBJ1-1; 9 nucleotides agree with TRBD1. V lost 3 bases, J lost 4 bases, and 7 bases stayed unmatched. The CDR3 is 15 amino acids. Germline V gene sequence: CDR1 SGHRS, CDR2 YFSETQ. CDR3 sequence: CASSSSQGASTEAFF. The CDR3 bases are TGCGCCAGCAGCTCGTCACAGGGGGCTAGCACTGAAGCTTTCTTT.

The chain uses TRBV28 and TRBJ1-1, with 10 bases aligning to TRBD1. This CDR3 has 14 residues. The V segment lost 2 bases and the J segment 7 bases; nucleotides outside the gene matches: 4. CDR1 and CDR2 from the germline V gene are MDHEN and SYDVKM. This CDR3 is CASSLGQGVSEAFF. Here the CDR3 DNA reads TGTGCCAGCAGTTTAGGACAGGGGGTTAGTGAAGCTTTCTTT.

A single count supports this clone. The rearrangement uses TRBV18 and TRBJ2-2; maybe TRBD1 (5 bases). The germline gives CDR1 KGHSH, CDR2 LQKENI. The CDR3 loop spans 15 amino acids. Trimming pared 2 bases from V and 7 bases from J, leaving 14 bases between. The CDR3 sequence is CASSPGWTFLGELFF. CDR3 nucleotides: TGTGCCAGCTCACCAGGCTGGACATTCCTCGGGGAGCTGTTTTTT.

V gene TRBV18 combines with J gene TRBJ1-1, with 8 bases identical to TRBD1. Germline trimming cut 3 bases from V and 5 bases from J; bases unmatched to any gene: 17. Looked up from germline, CDR1 is KGHSH and CDR2 is LQKENI. This CDR3 has 18 residues. For the CDR3, the DNA is TGTGCCAGCTCACCTTACGACAGGGGCCCTACCTTGAGGACTGAAGCTTTCTTT. It is translated as CASSPYDRGPTLRTEAFF.

V and J are TRBV29-1 and TRBJ2-7; TRBD1 matches at 8 bases. V lost 7 bases to trimming and J lost 5 bases; unmatched junction nucleotides: 7. The CDR3 loop spans 12 amino acids. Germline V gives CDR1 SQVTM, CDR2 ANQGSEA. CDR3 in amino acids: CSAQGQGNEQYF. For the CDR3, the DNA is TGCAGCGCACAAGGACAGGGCAACGAGCAGTACTTC.

This chain uses TRBV3-1 (or the pseudogene TRBV3-2) with TRBJ1-2, with a possible D match to TRBD1 (6 bases). There are 15 residues in the CDR3. CDR1 and CDR2 from the germline V gene are LGHDT and YNNKEL (reference sequence). Between the trimmed V and J ends, which lost 6 bases and 7 bases, there was a span of 21 bases. The CDR3 nucleotides are TGTGCCAGCAGTTCCTCCCTCCGACAGGCGGTTGGCTACACCTTC. Its translation is CASSSSLRQAVGYTF.

The gene calls are TRBV28 and TRBJ1-1; no definite D call. The CDR3 loop spans 14 amino acids. Germline assignment: CDR1 MDHEN and CDR2 SYDVKM. Trimming cost V 2 bases and J 1 base, with 8 bases left between them. CDR3 in DNA: TGTGCCAGCAGTTTACATCCGGGGAACACTGAAGCTTTCTTT. This translates into CASSLHPGNTEAFF.

The CDR3 loop reads CASISRGETQYF. Here the CDR3 DNA reads TGTGCCAGCATCTCCCGGGGAGAGACCCAGTACTTC. The chain couples TRBV3-1 (or the pseudogene TRBV3-2) to TRBJ2-5, with D possibly being TRBD2 (5 bases). The length of the CDR3 is 12 residues. Trimming took off 7 bases at V and 4 bases at J, with 10 bases between the two ends. In germline, CDR1 is LGHDT, CDR2 YNNKEL (reference sequence).

V gene TRBV3-1 (or the pseudogene TRBV3-2) combines with J gene TRBJ1-1; no definite D call. Trimming stripped 4 bases from V and 1 base from J, with 16 bases between. This CDR3 spans 16 amino acids. CDR1 and CDR2 (germline): LGHDT, YNNKEL (reference sequence). The CDR3 DNA follows: TGTGCCAGCAGCCCCAGCCTCGGAGCCAGGAACACTGAAGCTTTCTTT. Residues: CASSPSLGARNTEAFF.

This clone was picked up one time. This chain links TRBV4-1 with TRBJ2-2, with a tentative D call TRBD2 (6 bases). V gave up 2 bases and J gave up 6 bases, with 13 bases separating them. The CDR3 has 15 residues. Germline CDR1 is MGHRA and CDR2 is YSYEKL. The CDR3 nucleotides are TGCGCCAGCAGCCAAAATCGACTAGTCCCCGGGGAGCTGTTTTTT. Protein product: CASSQNRLVPGELFF.

This rearrangement joins TRBV5-1 to TRBJ1-1, with 8 bases fitting TRBD1. Germline V gene sequence: CDR1 SGHRS, CDR2 YFSETQ. Trimming took 3 bases from V and 4 from J; bases not matched to a gene: 14. The CDR3 sequence is 17 residues long. The CDR3 DNA follows: TGCGCCAGCAGCTCCCACCCGGCAAACAGGGGGACCACTGAAGCTTTCTTT. Its protein product is CASSSHPANRGTTEAFF.

The chain employs TRBV15 and TRBJ2-7, with 9 positions matching TRBD1. V lost 5 bases and J lost 2; bases outside the gene matches: 7. Germline CDR1 and CDR2: LNHNV and YYDKDF (reference sequence). CDR3 length: 15 amino acids. CDR3 amino acids: CATSSPGQGTYEQYF. As DNA, the CDR3 is TGTGCCACCAGCTCCCCGGGACAGGGAACCTACGAGCAGTACTTC.

The J gene is TRBJ2-5, the V gene TRBV3-1 (or the pseudogene TRBV3-2); possible D gene TRBD1, 5 bases. V was clipped by 4 bases and J by 1 base, with 19 bases between them. CDR1 LGHDT and CDR2 YNNKEL come from the germline V gene (reference sequence). The CDR3 consists of 17 residues. CDR3 in DNA: TGTGCCAGCAGCCCAGGGCCGGAGCCGTCAACCCAAGAGACCCAGTACTTC. Translation: CASSPGPEPSTQETQYF.